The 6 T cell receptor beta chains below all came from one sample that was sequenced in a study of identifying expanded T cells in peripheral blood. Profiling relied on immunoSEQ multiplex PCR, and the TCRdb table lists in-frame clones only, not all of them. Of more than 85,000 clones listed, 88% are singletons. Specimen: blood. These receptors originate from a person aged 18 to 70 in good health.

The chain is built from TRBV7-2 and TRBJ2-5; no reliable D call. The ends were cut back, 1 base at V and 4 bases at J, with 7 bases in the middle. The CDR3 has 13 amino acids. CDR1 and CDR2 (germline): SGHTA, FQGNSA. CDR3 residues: CASSLGSGETQYF. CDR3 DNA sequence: TGTGCCAGCAGCTTAGGTTCCGGAGAGACCCAGTACTTC.

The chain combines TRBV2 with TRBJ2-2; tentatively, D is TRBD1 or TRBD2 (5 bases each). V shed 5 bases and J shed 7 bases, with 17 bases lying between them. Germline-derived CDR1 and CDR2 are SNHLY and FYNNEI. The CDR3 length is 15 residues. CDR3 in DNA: TGTGCCAGCAGTATGGGGGTATCGTTTGTCGGGGAGCTGTTTTTT. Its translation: CASSMGVSFVGELFF.

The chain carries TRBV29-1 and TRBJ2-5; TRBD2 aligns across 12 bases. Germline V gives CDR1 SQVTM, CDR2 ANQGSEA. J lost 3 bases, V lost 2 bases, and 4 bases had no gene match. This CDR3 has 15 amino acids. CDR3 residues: CSVEIPSGGEETQYF. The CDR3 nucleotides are TGCAGCGTTGAAATTCCTAGCGGGGGGGAAGAGACCCAGTACTTC.

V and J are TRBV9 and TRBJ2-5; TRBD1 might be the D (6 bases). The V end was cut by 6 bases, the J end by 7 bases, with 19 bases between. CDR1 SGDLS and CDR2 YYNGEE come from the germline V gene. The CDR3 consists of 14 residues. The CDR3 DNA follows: TGTGCCAGCACCCTGGACAGCTCAAGAGGGACCCAGTACTTC. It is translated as CASTLDSSRGTQYF.

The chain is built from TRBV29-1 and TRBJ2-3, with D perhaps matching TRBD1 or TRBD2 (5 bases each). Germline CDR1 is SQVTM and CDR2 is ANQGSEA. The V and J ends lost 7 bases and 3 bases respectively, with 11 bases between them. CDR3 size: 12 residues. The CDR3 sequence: CSGGTATDTQYF. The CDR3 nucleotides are TGCAGCGGTGGGACCGCTACAGATACGCAGTATTTT.

As DNA, the CDR3 is TGTGCCAGCTCACCCCCCGGGACGGGGGGGATGTCAGGCAATCAGCCCCAGCATTTT. This sequence encodes CASSPPGTGGMSGNQPQHF. The chain is built from TRBV18 and TRBJ1-5; D possibly corresponds to TRBD1 (5 bases). This CDR3 contains 19 residues. Germline assignment: CDR1 KGHSH and CDR2 LQKENI. V dropped 3 bases and J dropped 2 bases, with 23 bases sitting between them.